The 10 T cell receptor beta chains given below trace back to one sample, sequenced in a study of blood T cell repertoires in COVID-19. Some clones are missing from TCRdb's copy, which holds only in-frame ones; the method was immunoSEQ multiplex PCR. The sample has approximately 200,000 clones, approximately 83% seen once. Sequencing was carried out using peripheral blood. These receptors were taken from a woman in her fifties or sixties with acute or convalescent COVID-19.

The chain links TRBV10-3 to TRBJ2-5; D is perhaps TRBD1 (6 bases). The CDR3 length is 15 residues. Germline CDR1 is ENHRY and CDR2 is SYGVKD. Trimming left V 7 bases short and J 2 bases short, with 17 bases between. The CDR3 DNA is TGTGCCATCAAGCCCTCCGTGGACAGACAAGAGACCCAGTACTTC. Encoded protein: CAIKPSVDRQETQYF.

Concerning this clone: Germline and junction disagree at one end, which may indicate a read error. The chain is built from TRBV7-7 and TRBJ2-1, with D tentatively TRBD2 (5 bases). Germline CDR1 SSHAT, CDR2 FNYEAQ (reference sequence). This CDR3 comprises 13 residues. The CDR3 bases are TGTGCTAGCAGCTTAGAGAGGGACAATGAGCAGTTCTTC. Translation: CASSLERDNEQFF.

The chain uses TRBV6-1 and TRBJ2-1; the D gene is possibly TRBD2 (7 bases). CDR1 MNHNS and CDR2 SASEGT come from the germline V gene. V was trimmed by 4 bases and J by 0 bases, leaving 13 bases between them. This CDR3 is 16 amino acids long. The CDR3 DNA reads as TGTGCCAGCAGTGTTGGGGGGGCGAGCTCCTACAATGAGCAGTTCTTC. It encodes CASSVGGASSYNEQFF.

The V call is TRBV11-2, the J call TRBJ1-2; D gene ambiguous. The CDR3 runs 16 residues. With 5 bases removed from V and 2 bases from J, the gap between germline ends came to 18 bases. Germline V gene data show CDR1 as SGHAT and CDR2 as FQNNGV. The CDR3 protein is CASSAGSGTINYGYTF. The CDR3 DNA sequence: TGTGCCAGCAGCGCCGGGTCCGGCACGATAAACTATGGCTACACCTTC.

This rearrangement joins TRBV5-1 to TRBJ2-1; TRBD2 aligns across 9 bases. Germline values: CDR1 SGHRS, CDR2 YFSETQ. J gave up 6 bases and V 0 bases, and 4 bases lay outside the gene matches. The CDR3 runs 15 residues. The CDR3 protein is CASSLDPAGGNEQFF. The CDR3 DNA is TGCGCCAGCAGCTTGGATCCAGCGGGAGGCAATGAGCAGTTCTTC.

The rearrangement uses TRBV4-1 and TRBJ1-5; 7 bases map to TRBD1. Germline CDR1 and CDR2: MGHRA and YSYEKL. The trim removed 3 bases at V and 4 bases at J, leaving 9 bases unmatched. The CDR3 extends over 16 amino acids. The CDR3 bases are TGCGCCAGCAGCCACCGCGGAGGGGGCAGTAATCAGCCCCAGCATTTT. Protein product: CASSHRGGGSNQPQHF.

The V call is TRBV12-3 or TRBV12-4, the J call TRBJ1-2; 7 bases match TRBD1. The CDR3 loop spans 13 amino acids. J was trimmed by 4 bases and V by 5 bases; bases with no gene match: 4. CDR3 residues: CASSPGQIYGYTF. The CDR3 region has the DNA TGTGCCAGCAGTCCGGGACAGATCTATGGCTACACCTTC.

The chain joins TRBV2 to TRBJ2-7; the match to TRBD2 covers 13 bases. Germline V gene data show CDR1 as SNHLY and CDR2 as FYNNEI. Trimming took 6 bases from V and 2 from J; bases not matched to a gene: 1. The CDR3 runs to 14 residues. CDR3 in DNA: TGTGCCAGCAGGGGACTAGCGGGAACCTACGAGCAGTACTTC. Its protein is CASRGLAGTYEQYF.

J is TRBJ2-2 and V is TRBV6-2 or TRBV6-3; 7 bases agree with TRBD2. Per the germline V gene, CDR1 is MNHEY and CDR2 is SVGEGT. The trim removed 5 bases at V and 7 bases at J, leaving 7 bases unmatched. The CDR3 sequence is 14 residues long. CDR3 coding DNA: TGTGCCAGCAGTCCCCTGCGGGGGTTCGGGGAGCTGTTTTTT. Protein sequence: CASSPLRGFGELFF.

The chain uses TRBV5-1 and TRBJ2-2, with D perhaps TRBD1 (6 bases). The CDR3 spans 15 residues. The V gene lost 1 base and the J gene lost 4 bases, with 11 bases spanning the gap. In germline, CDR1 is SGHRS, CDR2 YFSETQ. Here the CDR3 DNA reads TGCGCCAGCAGCTTGTGGACAGTCTCCACCGGGGAGCTGTTTTTT. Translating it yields CASSLWTVSTGELFF.